The sequence of this TCR beta chain was determined in a study of T-cell memory formation after mild COVID-19. Findings and limits, study-wide: Contracting CD4+ clones were located mainly in CM and EM, and CD8+ clones in EMRA. Still unconfirmed is whether the second-wave clones peaking on day 37 recognized SARS-CoV-2. There was a balanced CD4/CD8 profile in clones contracting day 15 to 85, and later expanders leaned CD4+.

This clonotype has a handful of counts. Its target is unknown. TCRdb reprocessed the 5' RACE reads with MiXCR, giving one entry per CDR3 protein. This sample has approximately 230,000 distinct CDR3 sequences, with roughly 17% found just once. Germline V CDR1 and CDR2: SQVTM, ANQGSEA. V lost 2 bases and J lost 2, with 10 bases in between. The CDR3 consists of 13 residues. The sequenced sample was PBMCs or a T cell subset sorted from them (not recorded which). The rearrangement joins TRBV29-1 to TRBJ2-7, with D unresolved. The clonotype comes from a man between 18 and 35 years old who had mild COVID-19 (a few samples of this study predate the infection). Cell type and time point are not known. The CDR3 DNA reads as TGCAGCGTTGAACGTTCCTATCCCTACGAGCAGTACTTC. It specifies CSVERSYPYEQYF.